Following are 14 T cell receptor beta chains from one sample sequenced in a study of CD8 T cells in ankylosing spondylitis. TCRdb reprocessed the 5' RACE reads with MiXCR, giving one entry per CDR3 protein. Counted here are under 250,000 distinct CDR3 sequences, under 35% occurring once; the ten biggest clones make up around 4.5%. The sample taken for sequencing was blood, either unsorted or a sorted T cell fraction (not recorded which). These receptors all come from a male donor with ankylosing spondylitis or in good health (not recorded which).

This rearrangement joins TRBV6-5 to TRBJ2-2; D unresolved. CDR1 is MNHEY and CDR2 is SVGAGI in the germline V gene. The CDR3 covers 15 residues. Trimming removed 3 bases from V and 0 bases from J, with 8 bases in between. CDR3 in amino acids: CASSYSGPNTGELFF. Here the CDR3 DNA reads TGTGCCAGCAGTTATTCAGGACCGAACACCGGGGAGCTGTTTTTT.

This clonotype was found once. The chain joins TRBV7-8 to TRBJ1-3; a possible D gene is TRBD1 (6 bases). This CDR3 has 13 residues. Germline assignment: CDR1 SGHVS and CDR2 FQNEAQ. With 6 bases removed from V and 3 bases from J, the gap between germline ends came to 9 bases. The CDR3 nucleotides read TGTGCCAGCAGACCCAGGGGTGGAAACACCATATATTTT. It encodes CASRPRGGNTIYF.

In this sample, this clonotype turned up a few times. This chain links TRBV6-1 with TRBJ2-3; maybe TRBD1 (5 bases). V was cut by 4 bases and J by 2 bases, with 22 bases left in between. This CDR3 has 18 residues. CDR1 and CDR2 (germline): MNHNS, SASEGT. CDR3 sequence (DNA): TGTGCCAGCAGTGGGGGCAGAGACCTTCTTACCTACACAGATACGCAGTATTTT. Protein product: CASSGGRDLLTYTDTQYF.

The genes are TRBV5-5 and TRBJ2-5; weak D call: TRBD2 (5 bases). Between the trimmed V and J ends, which lost 0 bases and 1 base, there was a span of 13 bases. Germline CDR1 is SGHKS and CDR2 is YYEKEE (reference sequence). This CDR3 has 16 residues. The CDR3 here is CASSLVLGILQETQYF. The CDR3 coding sequence is TGTGCCAGCAGCTTGGTGCTCGGGATACTCCAAGAGACCCAGTACTTC.

This clonotype was seen ten or more times. This chain uses TRBV6-1 with TRBJ2-7; 7 bases map to TRBD1. The CDR3 covers 16 residues. V lost 8 bases, J lost 3 bases, and 16 bases stayed unmatched. Germline CDR1 MNHNS, CDR2 SASEGT. The CDR3 DNA reads TGTGCCAGCGCCCATTACCCTCTTGGACAGGACTACGAGCAGTACTTC. The encoded protein is CASAHYPLGQDYEQYF.

On this clonotype itself: A much larger clone is a single base away; this may be a read error. The genes are TRBV20-1 and TRBJ2-3, with 8 bases identical to TRBD1. In germline, CDR1 is DFQATT, CDR2 SNEGSKA (reference sequence). The J segment lost 0 bases and the V segment lost 6 bases, leaving 11 bases of the junction unmatched. CDR3 length: 16 residues. DNA of the CDR3: TGCAGTGCCCGCGGAAGGGACAGGAGAAGCACAGATACGCAGTATTTT. Its protein is CSARGRDRRSTDTQYF.

There are a few counts of this clonotype. V gene TRBV20-1 combines with J gene TRBJ1-6, with TRBD1 matching 8 bases. Germline values: CDR1 DFQATT, CDR2 SNEGSKA (reference sequence). The length of the CDR3 is 15 residues. V lost 6 bases and J lost 6; bases outside the gene matches: 10. CDR3 sequence reads: CSAQMGRGLNSPLHF. The CDR3 nucleotides read TGCAGTGCCCAAATGGGCAGGGGGCTTAATTCACCCCTCCACTTT.

The chain combines TRBV7-9 with TRBJ1-1, with 9 bases lining up with TRBD1. The CDR3 spans 14 residues. J was trimmed by 4 bases and V by 6 bases; bases with no gene match: 6. Germline assignment: CDR1 SEHNR and CDR2 FQNEAQ (reference sequence). CDR3 in amino acids: CASRNRGPGTEAFF. Here the CDR3 DNA reads TGTGCCAGCAGAAACAGGGGGCCGGGCACTGAAGCTTTCTTT. Full variable domain (rest looked up from reference TRBV7-9 and TRBJ1-1): DTGVSQNPRHKITKRGQNVTFRCDPISEHNRLYWYRQTLGQGPEFLTYFQNEAQLEKSRLLSDRFSAERPKGSFSTLEIQRTEQGDSAMYLCASRNRGPGTEAFFGQGTRLTVV.

This clonotype has at least ten counts. The chain is built from TRBV29-1 and TRBJ2-5; a weak D match, TRBD1 (7 bases). The CDR3 sequence is 11 residues long. Trimming cost V 6 bases and J 4 bases, with 9 bases left between them. Germline V gene lookup returns CDR1 SQVTM and CDR2 ANQGSEA. CDR3 region: CSVQGGETQYF. For the CDR3, the DNA is TGCAGCGTCCAGGGGGGAGAGACCCAGTACTTC.

J is TRBJ1-1 and V is TRBV6-5; maybe TRBD1 (5 bases). CDR3 length: 12 amino acids. Germline V lookup: CDR1 MNHEY, CDR2 SVGAGI. V was pared by 8 bases and J by 9 bases, with 16 bases between. CDR3 sequence reads: CASFQQDNKAFF. CDR3 in DNA: TGTGCCAGCTTCCAACAGGATAATAAAGCTTTCTTT.

The rearrangement joins TRBV12-3 or TRBV12-4 to TRBJ1-5; D remains unclear. The CDR3 covers 12 residues. V was pared by 0 bases and J by 7 bases, with 4 bases between. The CDR3 DNA reads as TGTGCCAGCAGTTTAGCCTCCCAGCCCCAGCATTTT. This sequence encodes CASSLASQPQHF.

The chain employs TRBV27 and TRBJ2-3; TRBD2 might be the D (7 bases). Germline CDR1 is MNHEY and CDR2 is SMNVEV (reference sequence). V lost 8 bases, J lost 6 bases, and 18 bases lay in between. This CDR3 region has 14 residues. The CDR3 coding sequence is TGTGCCAGCTCCCCGGGGGGCACTGCGGATACGCAGTATTTT. Translation: CASSPGGTADTQYF.

V gene TRBV20-1 combines with J gene TRBJ2-1; D remains unclear. This CDR3 is 11 amino acids long. The ends were cut back, 0 bases at V and 5 bases at J, with 2 bases in the middle. Germline CDR1 DFQATT, CDR2 SNEGSKA (reference sequence). In DNA, the CDR3 is TGCAGTGCTAGAGACGACAATGAGCAGTTCTTC. It codes for CSARDDNEQFF.

In its sample, this clonotype was seen many times. This chain uses TRBV20-1 with TRBJ2-7; perhaps TRBD1 as D (5 bases). The CDR3 extends over 12 amino acids. V was clipped by 6 bases and J by 3 bases, with 12 bases between them. Per the germline V gene, CDR1 is DFQATT and CDR2 is SNEGSKA (reference sequence). The CDR3 DNA follows: TGCAGTGCAGGAACCCAGGGCTACGAGCAGTACTTC. This sequence encodes CSAGTQGYEQYF.